Below, 22 T cell receptor beta chains from the same sample are listed, as sequenced in a study of neoadjuvant nivolumab and ipilimumab in lung cancer. Sequenced by immunoSEQ multiplex PCR; TCRdb stores in-frame clones only, minus some. The table records 25,000 to 35,000 clones, around 80% of them present only once. The sequences come from tumor tissue, collected after neoadjuvant nivolumab, alone or with ipilimumab, at or shortly before surgery. These TCRs come from an adult with non-small cell lung cancer.

The sample holds a few counts of this clone. J is TRBJ1-1 and V is TRBV9; D remains ambiguous. This CDR3 has 13 amino acids. Germline V gives CDR1 SGDLS, CDR2 YYNGEE. Deletions cut 0 bases from V and 4 bases from J, with 7 bases between. The CDR3 nucleotides read TGTGCCAGCAGCGTAGCTTCAGCCACTGAAGCTTTCTTT. Translated, it gives CASSVASATEAFF.

J is TRBJ1-5 and V is TRBV2, with unresolved D. The V gene's germline CDR1 is SNHLY and CDR2 FYNNEI. V dropped 4 bases and J dropped 0 bases, with 10 bases sitting between them. The length of the CDR3 is 15 residues. CDR3 nucleotides: TGTGCCAGCAGTGGTGGGTCCTCTAGCAATCAGCCCCAGCATTTT. Translation gives CASSGGSSSNQPQHF.

The genes are TRBV29-1 and TRBJ1-1; D not certain. The V end lost 3 bases, the J end lost 0 bases, and 8 bases lay between the germline ends. This CDR3 spans 13 amino acids. Germline values: CDR1 SQVTM, CDR2 ANQGSEA. CDR3 protein: CSVEGQMNTEAFF. The DNA for the CDR3 is TGCAGCGTTGAGGGTCAGATGAACACTGAAGCTTTCTTT.

This clone was observed once. The rearrangement links TRBV6-1 to TRBJ2-3; 10 bases line up with TRBD2. Germline loops: CDR1 MNHNS, CDR2 SASEGT. The J segment lost 0 bases and the V segment lost 7 bases, leaving 4 bases of the junction unmatched. This CDR3 has 15 residues. CDR3 coding DNA: TGTGCCAGCACTCAACTAGCGGGAAGCACAGATACGCAGTATTTT. This encodes CASTQLAGSTDTQYF.

The J gene is TRBJ2-3, the V gene TRBV11-3; 9 bases align to TRBD2. The junction had 5 bases not matched to a gene; V was cut back by 5 bases and J by 2 bases. Germline V gene sequence: CDR1 SGHNT, CDR2 YENEEA. There are 15 residues in the CDR3. The CDR3 DNA reads as TGTGCCAGCAGCCCGGCTAGCGGGAACACAGATACGCAGTATTTT. Translated, it gives CASSPASGNTDTQYF.

J is TRBJ2-1 and V is TRBV13, with 10 bases aligning to TRBD2. Per germline, CDR1 PRHDT and CDR2 FYEKMQ (reference sequence). This CDR3 region has 15 residues. Trimming cost V 8 bases and J 5 bases; bases outside gene matches: 9. The CDR3 loop is CASYLWTSGNNEQFF. In nucleotides, the CDR3 is TGTGCCAGCTACCTTTGGACTAGCGGAAACAATGAGCAGTTCTTC.

V and J are TRBV10-2 and TRBJ2-1, with 8 bases fitting TRBD2. From germline, CDR1 is WSHSY and CDR2 SAAADI. This CDR3 has 16 amino acids. V lost 3 bases to trimming and J lost 0 bases; unmatched junction nucleotides: 4. This CDR3 is CASSDLAGSSYNEQFF. CDR3 bases: TGCGCCAGCAGTGACTTAGCGGGGAGCTCCTACAATGAGCAGTTCTTC.

V and J are TRBV7-9 and TRBJ1-1, with D possibly TRBD1 on 6 matching bases. V lost 2 bases and J lost 5, with 9 bases in between. Germline assignment: CDR1 SEHNR and CDR2 FQNEAQ (reference sequence). The CDR3 has 13 amino acids. CDR3 in amino acids: CASSLRGETEAFF. For the CDR3, the DNA is TGTGCCAGCAGCTTAAGGGGGGAAACTGAAGCTTTCTTT. Full variable domain (rest looked up from reference TRBV7-9 and TRBJ1-1): DTGVSQNPRHKITKRGQNVTFRCDPISEHNRLYWYRQTLGQGPEFLTYFQNEAQLEKSRLLSDRFSAERPKGSFSTLEIQRTEQGDSAMYLCASSLRGETEAFFGQGTRLTVV.

J is TRBJ1-3 and V is TRBV11-2, with D hard to call. This CDR3 contains 15 residues. Germline V gene sequence: CDR1 SGHAT, CDR2 FQNNGV. The V and J ends lost 3 bases and 2 bases respectively, with 11 bases between them. This CDR3 is CASSFTATTGNTIYF. The CDR3, as DNA: TGTGCCAGCAGCTTTACAGCAACGACTGGAAACACCATATATTTT.

This chain joins TRBV28 and TRBJ1-6, with 9 bases that match TRBD1. Germline V gene sequence: CDR1 MDHEN, CDR2 SYDVKM. The V gene end was trimmed by 1 base and the J gene end by 11 bases; junction bases not matched to a gene: 6. CDR3 length: 15 residues. The CDR3 DNA reads as TGTGCCAGCAGTTTATCGGGACAGGGAATTCCACCCCTCCACTTT. Amino acid sequence: CASSLSGQGIPPLHF.

The V call is TRBV19, the J call TRBJ1-2; no reliable D call. Germline V CDR1 and CDR2: LNHDA, SQIVND (reference sequence). This CDR3 has 16 amino acids. The V end lost 0 bases, the J end lost 4 bases, and 15 bases lay between the germline ends. The CDR3: CASSIDLSAPLYGYTF. CDR3 DNA: TGTGCCAGTAGTATAGATCTGAGCGCTCCTCTCTATGGCTACACCTTC.

This sequence joins TRBV5-6 and TRBJ2-5; D not certain. The CDR3 runs to 14 residues. From germline, CDR1 is SGHDT and CDR2 YYEEEE. The V and J ends lost 0 bases and 2 bases respectively, with 8 bases between them. DNA for the CDR3: TGTGCCAGCAGCTTGGCGGGCTTACAAGAGACCCAGTACTTC. It specifies CASSLAGLQETQYF.

The V and J genes are TRBV7-2 and TRBJ1-1; D might be TRBD1 (5 bases). Germline-derived CDR1 and CDR2 are SGHTA and FQGNSA. The ends were cut back, 5 bases at V and 3 bases at J, with 10 bases in the middle. The length of the CDR3 is 13 residues. CDR3 nucleotides: TGTGCCAGCAGCGCCCAGGGAGACACTGAAGCTTTCTTT. Residues: CASSAQGDTEAFF.

This sequence joins TRBV20-1 and TRBJ2-1; D remains unclear. This CDR3 has 11 residues. Per the germline V gene, CDR1 is DFQATT and CDR2 is SNEGSKA (reference sequence). V dropped 7 bases and J dropped 6 bases, with 10 bases sitting between them. CDR3 protein: CSVARSNEQFF. In DNA form, the CDR3 reads TGCAGTGTGGCCAGGAGCAATGAGCAGTTCTTC.

The J gene is TRBJ2-5, the V gene TRBV11-2; the match to TRBD1 covers 9 bases. Per the germline V gene, CDR1 is SGHAT and CDR2 is FQNNGV. Germline trimming cut 2 bases from V and 5 bases from J; bases unmatched to any gene: 6. This CDR3 comprises 15 residues. The CDR3 is CASSLNTGGRETQYF. CDR3 sequence (DNA): TGTGCCAGCAGCTTAAATACAGGGGGCAGGGAGACCCAGTACTTC.

The chain couples TRBV30 to TRBJ1-2; no firm D call. CDR1 is GTSNPN and CDR2 is SVGIG in the germline V gene (reference sequence). This CDR3 is 16 amino acids long. Trimming shortened V by 2 bases and J by 0 bases, and 16 bases separated the two germline ends. The CDR3 coding sequence is TGTGCCTGGAGTAGGCTCGCCGGGCCTACTAACTATGGCTACACCTTC. Amino acids: CAWSRLAGPTNYGYTF.

The chain employs TRBV2 and TRBJ2-5; D may be TRBD2 (6 bases). Per the germline V gene, CDR1 is SNHLY and CDR2 is FYNNEI. CDR3 size: 16 residues. The V and J ends lost 3 bases and 2 bases respectively, with 16 bases between them. The CDR3: CASSDQREFPQETQYF. The CDR3 DNA reads TGTGCCAGCAGTGACCAACGGGAGTTCCCTCAAGAGACCCAGTACTTC.

The V and J genes are TRBV7-6 and TRBJ1-1; 7 bases align to TRBD1. Germline V gene sequence: CDR1 SGHVS, CDR2 FNYEAQ. V was clipped by 5 bases and J by 1 base; unmatched bases: 7. This CDR3 contains 15 residues. CDR3 sequence: CASSPGTATNTEAFF. In DNA form, the CDR3 reads TGTGCCAGCAGCCCCGGGACAGCTACGAACACTGAAGCTTTCTTT.

This rearrangement joins TRBV7-2 to TRBJ2-3, with D perhaps TRBD2 (5 bases). CDR3 length: 13 amino acids. CDR1 and CDR2 from the germline V gene are SGHTA and FQGNSA. V lost 4 bases to trimming and J lost 5 bases, with 10 bases between them. DNA of the CDR3: TGTGCCAGCAGCTGGGGAGCAGGAGATACGCAGTATTTT. Protein sequence: CASSWGAGDTQYF. Full variable domain (missing parts from reference TRBV7-2 and TRBJ2-3): GAGVSQSPSNKVTEKGKDVELRCDPISGHTALYWYRQSLGQGLEFLIYFQGNSAPDKSGLPSDRFSAERTGGSVSTLTIQRTQQEDSAVYLCASSWGAGDTQYFGPGTRLTVL.

The V and J genes are TRBV30 and TRBJ2-5, with a tentative D call TRBD2 (5 bases). Germline V gene lookup returns CDR1 GTSNPN and CDR2 SVGIG (reference sequence). The CDR3 contains 14 residues. V lost 4 bases, J lost 2 bases, and 14 bases lay in between. The CDR3 loop is CAWTVSGNQETQYF. The CDR3 DNA sequence: TGTGCCTGGACCGTGTCGGGGAATCAAGAGACCCAGTACTTC.

This clone was picked up one time. This sample includes further DNA sequences coding for the same CDR3. This chain joins TRBV27 and TRBJ2-7, with 7 bases lining up with TRBD2. The V segment lost 5 bases and the J segment 2 bases; nucleotides outside the gene matches: 3. Germline V gives CDR1 MNHEY, CDR2 SMNVEV (reference sequence). The CDR3 extends over 13 amino acids. The CDR3 loop reads CASSPGLAYEQYF. The CDR3 coding sequence is TGTGCCAGCAGTCCCGGACTAGCCTACGAGCAGTACTTC.

The chain is built from TRBV5-1 and TRBJ2-2; no definite D call. Between the trimmed V and J ends, which lost 1 base and 4 bases, there was a span of 14 bases. There are 16 residues in the CDR3. Germline V CDR1 and CDR2: SGHRS, YFSETQ. The CDR3 is CASSLLSPKVTGELFF. The CDR3 DNA follows: TGCGCCAGCAGCTTGTTGAGTCCAAAGGTCACCGGGGAGCTGTTTTTT. The full variable domain, rest sourced from reference TRBV5-1 and TRBJ2-2, is KAGVTQTPRYLIKTRGQQVTLSCSPISGHRSVSWYQQTPGQGLQFLFEYFSETQRNKGNFPGRFSGRQFSNSRSEMNVSTLELGDSALYLCASSLLSPKVTGELFFGEGSRLTVL.